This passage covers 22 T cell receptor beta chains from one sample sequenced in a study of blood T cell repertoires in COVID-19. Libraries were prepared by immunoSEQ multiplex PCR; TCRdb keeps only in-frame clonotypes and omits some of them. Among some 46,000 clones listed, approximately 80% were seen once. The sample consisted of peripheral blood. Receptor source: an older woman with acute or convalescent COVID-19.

CDR3 DNA sequence: TGTGCCTCTCAGGGGGTTGGGAGCTATGGCTACACCTTC. Translation gives CASQGVGSYGYTF. V gene TRBV30 combines with J gene TRBJ1-2; 7 nucleotides line up with TRBD1. CDR3 length: 13 amino acids. The germline V gene encodes CDR1 GTSNPN and CDR2 SVGIG (reference sequence). V lost 7 bases and J lost 4; bases outside the gene matches: 9.

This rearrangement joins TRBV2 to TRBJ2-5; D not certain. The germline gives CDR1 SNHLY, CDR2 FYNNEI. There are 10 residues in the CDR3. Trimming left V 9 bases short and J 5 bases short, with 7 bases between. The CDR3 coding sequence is TGTGCCAGAGGAGCTGAGACCCAGTACTTC. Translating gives CARGAETQYF.

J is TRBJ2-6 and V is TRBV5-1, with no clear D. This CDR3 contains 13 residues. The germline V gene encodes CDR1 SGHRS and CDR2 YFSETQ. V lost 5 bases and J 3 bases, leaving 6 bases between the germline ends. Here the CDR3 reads CASREIGANVLTF. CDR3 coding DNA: TGCGCCAGCAGAGAGATTGGGGCCAACGTCCTGACTTTC.

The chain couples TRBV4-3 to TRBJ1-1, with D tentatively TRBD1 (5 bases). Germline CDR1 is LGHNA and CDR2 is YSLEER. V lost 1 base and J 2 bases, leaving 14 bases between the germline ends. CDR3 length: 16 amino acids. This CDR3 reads CASSQGTSGPNTEAFF. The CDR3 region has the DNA TGCGCCAGCAGCCAAGGCACCTCAGGGCCCAACACTGAAGCTTTCTTT.

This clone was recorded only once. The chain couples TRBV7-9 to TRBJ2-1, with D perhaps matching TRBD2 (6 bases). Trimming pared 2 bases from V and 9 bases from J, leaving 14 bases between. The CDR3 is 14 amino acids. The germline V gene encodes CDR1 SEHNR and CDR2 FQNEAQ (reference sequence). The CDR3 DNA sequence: TGTGCCAGCAGCTTACAGAGGGGAGGAGGTGAGCAGTTCTTC. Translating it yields CASSLQRGGGEQFF.

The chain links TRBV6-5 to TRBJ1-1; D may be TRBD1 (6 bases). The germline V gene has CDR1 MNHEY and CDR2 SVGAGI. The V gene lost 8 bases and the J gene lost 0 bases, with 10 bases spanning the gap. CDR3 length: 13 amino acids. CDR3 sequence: CASERDMNTEAFF. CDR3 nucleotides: TGTGCCAGCGAGCGGGACATGAACACTGAAGCTTTCTTT.

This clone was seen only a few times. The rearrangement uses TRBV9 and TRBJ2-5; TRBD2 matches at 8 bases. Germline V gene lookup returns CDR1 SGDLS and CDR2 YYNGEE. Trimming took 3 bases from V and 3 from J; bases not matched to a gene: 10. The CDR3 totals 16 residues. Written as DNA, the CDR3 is TGTGCCAGCAGCGCCTTGGGGGGAGCGGGGGAAGAGACCCAGTACTTC. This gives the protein CASSALGGAGEETQYF.

The CDR3 DNA reads TGTGCCAGCAGCTCTACAGGTTACTCTGGAAACACCATATATTTT. Protein: CASSSTGYSGNTIYF. The chain joins TRBV7-2 to TRBJ1-3, with a tentative D call TRBD1 (5 bases). Per germline, CDR1 SGHTA and CDR2 FQGNSA. This CDR3 is 15 amino acids long. V was trimmed by 4 bases and J by 0 bases, leaving 10 bases between them.

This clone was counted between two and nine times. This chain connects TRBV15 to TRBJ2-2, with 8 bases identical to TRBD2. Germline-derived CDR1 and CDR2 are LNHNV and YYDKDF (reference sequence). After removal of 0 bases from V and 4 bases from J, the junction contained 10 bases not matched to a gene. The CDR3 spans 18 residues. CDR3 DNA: TGTGCCACCAGCAGAGATGGCATGGCGGGGGGACCCACCGGGGAGCTGTTTTTT. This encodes CATSRDGMAGGPTGELFF.

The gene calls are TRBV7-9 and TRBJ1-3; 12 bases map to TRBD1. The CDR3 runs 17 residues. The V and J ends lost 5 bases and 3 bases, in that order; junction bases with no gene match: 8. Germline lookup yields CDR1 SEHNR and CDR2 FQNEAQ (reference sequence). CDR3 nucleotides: TGTGCCAGCAGCGCCGCGGGACAGGGGGCTTATGGAAACACCATATATTTT. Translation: CASSAAGQGAYGNTIYF.

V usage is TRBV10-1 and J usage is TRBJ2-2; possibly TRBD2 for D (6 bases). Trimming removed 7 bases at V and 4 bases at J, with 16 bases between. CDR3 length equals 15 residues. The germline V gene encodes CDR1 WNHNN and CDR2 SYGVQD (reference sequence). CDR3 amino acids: CASKVGGAVTGELFF. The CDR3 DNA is TGCGCCAGCAAGGTTGGCGGGGCGGTCACCGGGGAGCTGTTTTTT.

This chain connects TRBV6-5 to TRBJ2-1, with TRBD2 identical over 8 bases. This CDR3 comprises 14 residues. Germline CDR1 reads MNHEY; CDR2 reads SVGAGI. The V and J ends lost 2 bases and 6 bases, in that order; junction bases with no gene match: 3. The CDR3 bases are TGTGCCAGCAGTTACACCGCGGGGGGCAATGAGCAGTTCTTC. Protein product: CASSYTAGGNEQFF.

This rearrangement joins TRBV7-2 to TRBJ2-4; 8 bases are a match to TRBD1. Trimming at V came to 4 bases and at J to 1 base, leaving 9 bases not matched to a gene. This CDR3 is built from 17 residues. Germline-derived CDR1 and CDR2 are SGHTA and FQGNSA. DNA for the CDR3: TGTGCCAGCAGCTCAGAGGGGACAGGCTTTGCCAAAAACATTCAGTACTTC. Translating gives CASSSEGTGFAKNIQYF.

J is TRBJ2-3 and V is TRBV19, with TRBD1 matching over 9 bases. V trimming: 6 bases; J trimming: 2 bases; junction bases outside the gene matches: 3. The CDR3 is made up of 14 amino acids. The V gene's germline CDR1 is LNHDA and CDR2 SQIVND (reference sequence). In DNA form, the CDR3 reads TGTGCCAGTAGGGACAGGGGAAACACAGATACGCAGTATTTT. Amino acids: CASRDRGNTDTQYF.

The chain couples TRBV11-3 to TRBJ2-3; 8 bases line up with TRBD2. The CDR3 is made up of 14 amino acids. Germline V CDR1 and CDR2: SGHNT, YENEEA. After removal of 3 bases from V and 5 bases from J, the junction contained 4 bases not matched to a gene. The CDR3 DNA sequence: TGTGCCAGCAGCTTCGGGACTAGTGGAGATACGCAGTATTTT. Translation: CASSFGTSGDTQYF.

The CDR3, as DNA: TGTGCCAGCAGCGTAACCCTAGCAGGTGTCGGGTTGGAAGATACGCAGTATTTT. It translates to CASSVTLAGVGLEDTQYF. The V call is TRBV9, the J call TRBJ2-3; D possibly corresponds to TRBD2 (5 bases). In germline, CDR1 is SGDLS, CDR2 YYNGEE. Trimming cost V 1 base and J 5 bases, with 23 bases left between them. The CDR3 is 18 residues long. Together with reference TRBV9 and TRBJ2-3, the CDR3 gives the full variable domain: DSGVTQTPKHLITATGQRVTLRCSPRSGDLSVYWYQQSLDQGLQFLIQYYNGEERAKGNILERFSAQQFPDLHSELNLSSLELGDSALYFCASSVTLAGVGLEDTQYFGPGTRLTVL.

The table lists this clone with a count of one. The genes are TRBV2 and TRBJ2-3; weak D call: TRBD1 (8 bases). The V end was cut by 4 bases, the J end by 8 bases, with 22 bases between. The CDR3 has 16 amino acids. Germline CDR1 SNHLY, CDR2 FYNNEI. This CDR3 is CASSGRKTGEGGTQYF. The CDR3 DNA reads TGTGCCAGCAGTGGTAGGAAGACAGGGGAGGGAGGTACGCAGTATTTT.

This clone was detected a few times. The CDR3 sequence is CASSYRRQTLYQPQHF. CDR3 coding DNA: TGTGCCAGCAGTTATAGGCGGCAGACCCTTTATCAGCCCCAGCATTTT. The chain links TRBV6-6 to TRBJ1-5; no definite D call. V gave up 3 bases and J gave up 5 bases, with 17 bases separating them. CDR1 and CDR2 (germline): MNHNY, SVGAGI (reference sequence). The CDR3 runs 16 residues.

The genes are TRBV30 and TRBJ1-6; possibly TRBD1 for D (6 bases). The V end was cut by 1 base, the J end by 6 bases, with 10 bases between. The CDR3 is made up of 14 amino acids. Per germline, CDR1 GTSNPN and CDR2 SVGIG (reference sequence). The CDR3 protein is CAWSGQAPNSPLHF. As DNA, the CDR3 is TGTGCCTGGAGTGGACAGGCACCTAATTCACCCCTCCACTTT.

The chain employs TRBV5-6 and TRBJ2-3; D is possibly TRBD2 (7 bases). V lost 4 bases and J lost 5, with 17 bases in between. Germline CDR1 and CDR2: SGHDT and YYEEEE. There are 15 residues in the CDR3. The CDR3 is CASSGGPAGRDTQYF. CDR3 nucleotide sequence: TGTGCCAGCAGCGGGGGGCCAGCGGGGCGAGATACGCAGTATTTT.

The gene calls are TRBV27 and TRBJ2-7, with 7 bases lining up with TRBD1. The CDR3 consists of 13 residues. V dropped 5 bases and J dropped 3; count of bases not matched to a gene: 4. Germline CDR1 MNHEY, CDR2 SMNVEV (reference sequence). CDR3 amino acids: CASSATGLYEQYF. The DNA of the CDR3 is TGTGCCAGCAGTGCGACAGGGCTCTACGAGCAGTACTTC.

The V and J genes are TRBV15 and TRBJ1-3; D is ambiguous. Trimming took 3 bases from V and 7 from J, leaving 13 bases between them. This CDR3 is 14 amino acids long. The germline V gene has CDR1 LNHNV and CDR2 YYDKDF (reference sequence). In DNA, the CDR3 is TGTGCCACCAGCAGGGACTCCGGTTGGAACACCATATATTTT. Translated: CATSRDSGWNTIYF.